Sequencing of this T cell receptor (beta chain) was carried out in a study of shared clonotypes between healthy human individuals. Using immunoSEQ multiplex PCR, the repertoire was profiled, and TCRdb retains in-frame clones only, with some absent. The sample includes roughly 2.2 million clones, 85% to 95% of them seen just once. Germline values: CDR1 SGHTA, CDR2 FQGTGA. Germline trimming cut 2 bases from V and 9 bases from J; bases unmatched to any gene: 4. This CDR3 is built from 14 residues. The source of this sequence is a man younger than 30 in good health. Some clones in this sample may be carry-over from other donors' samples. The sample was naive CD4+ T cells from PBMCs. Subset specified: CD45RA+ positively selected. This chain connects TRBV7-3 to TRBJ2-1; 10 positions agree with TRBD2. For the CDR3, the DNA is TGTGCCAGCAGCTTATTAAGCGGGAGGGGTGAGCAGTTCTTC. Its translation: CASSLLSGRGEQFF.